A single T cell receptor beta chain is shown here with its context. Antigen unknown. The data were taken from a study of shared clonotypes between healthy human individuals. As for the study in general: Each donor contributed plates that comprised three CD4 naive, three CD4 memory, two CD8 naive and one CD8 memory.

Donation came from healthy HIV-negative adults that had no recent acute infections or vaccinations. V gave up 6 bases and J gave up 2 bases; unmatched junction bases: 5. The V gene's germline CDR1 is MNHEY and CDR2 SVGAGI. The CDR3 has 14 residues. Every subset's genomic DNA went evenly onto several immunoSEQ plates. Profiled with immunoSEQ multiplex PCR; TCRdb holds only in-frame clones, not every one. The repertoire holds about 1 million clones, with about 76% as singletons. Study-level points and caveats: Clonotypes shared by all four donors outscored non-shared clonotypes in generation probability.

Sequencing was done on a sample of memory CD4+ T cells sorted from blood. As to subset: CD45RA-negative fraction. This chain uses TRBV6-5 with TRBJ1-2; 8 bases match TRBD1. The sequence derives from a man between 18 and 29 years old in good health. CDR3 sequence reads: CASRPTGVNYGYTF. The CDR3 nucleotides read TGTGCCAGCAGACCGACAGGGGTGAACTATGGCTACACCTTC.